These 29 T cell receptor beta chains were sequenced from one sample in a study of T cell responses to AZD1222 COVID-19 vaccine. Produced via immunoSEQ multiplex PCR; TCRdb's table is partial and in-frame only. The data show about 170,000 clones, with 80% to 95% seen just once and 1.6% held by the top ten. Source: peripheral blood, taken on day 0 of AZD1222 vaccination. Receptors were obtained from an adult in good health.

CDR3 DNA sequence: TGTGCCAGCTCACCACCGGGGACAGGGGGCAGGGGCACTGAAGCTTTCTTT. It encodes CASSPPGTGGRGTEAFF. The chain uses TRBV18 and TRBJ1-1; 12 bases are shared with TRBD1. The CDR3 consists of 17 residues. Losses at the gene ends were 0 bases for V and 4 bases for J; bases not matched to a gene: 6. CDR1 KGHSH and CDR2 LQKENI come from the germline V gene.

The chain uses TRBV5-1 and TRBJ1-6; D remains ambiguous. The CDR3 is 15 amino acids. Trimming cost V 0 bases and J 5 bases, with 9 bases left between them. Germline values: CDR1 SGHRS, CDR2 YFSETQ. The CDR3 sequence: CASSLVSGDNSPLHF. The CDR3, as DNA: TGCGCCAGCAGCTTGGTTTCCGGTGATAATTCACCCCTCCACTTT.

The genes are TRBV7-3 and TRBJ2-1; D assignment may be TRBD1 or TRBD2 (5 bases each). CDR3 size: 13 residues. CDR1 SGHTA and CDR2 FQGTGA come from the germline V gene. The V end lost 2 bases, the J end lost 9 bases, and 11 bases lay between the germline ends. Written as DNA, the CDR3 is TGTGCCAGCAGCTTAGTTGAGGGGTCTGAGCAGTTCTTC. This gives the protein CASSLVEGSEQFF.

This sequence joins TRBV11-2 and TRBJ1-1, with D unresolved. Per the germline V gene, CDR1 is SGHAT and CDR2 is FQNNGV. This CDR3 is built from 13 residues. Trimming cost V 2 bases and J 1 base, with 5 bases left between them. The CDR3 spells CASSLKRNTEAFF. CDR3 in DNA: TGTGCCAGCAGCTTAAAACGGAACACTGAAGCTTTCTTT.

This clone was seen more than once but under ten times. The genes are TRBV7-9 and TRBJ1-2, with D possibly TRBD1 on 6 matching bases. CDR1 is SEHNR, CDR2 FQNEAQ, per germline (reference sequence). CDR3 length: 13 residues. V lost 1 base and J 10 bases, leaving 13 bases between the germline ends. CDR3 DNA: TGTGCCAGCAGCTTAGGGCAGGGGAATGACTACACCTTC. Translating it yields CASSLGQGNDYTF.

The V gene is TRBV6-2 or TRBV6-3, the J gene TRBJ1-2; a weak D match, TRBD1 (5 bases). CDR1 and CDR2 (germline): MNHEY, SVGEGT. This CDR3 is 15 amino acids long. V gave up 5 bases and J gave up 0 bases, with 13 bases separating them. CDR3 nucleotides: TGTGCCAGCAGTACCGGACACCGAACTAACTATGGCTACACCTTC. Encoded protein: CASSTGHRTNYGYTF.

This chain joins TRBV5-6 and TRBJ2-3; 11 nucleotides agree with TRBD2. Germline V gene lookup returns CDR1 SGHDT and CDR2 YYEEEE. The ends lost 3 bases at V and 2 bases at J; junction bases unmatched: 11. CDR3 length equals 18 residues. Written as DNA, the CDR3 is TGTGCCAGCAGCTCCGGGACTAGCGGAAGACAGTTCACAGATACGCAGTATTTT. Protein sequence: CASSSGTSGRQFTDTQYF.

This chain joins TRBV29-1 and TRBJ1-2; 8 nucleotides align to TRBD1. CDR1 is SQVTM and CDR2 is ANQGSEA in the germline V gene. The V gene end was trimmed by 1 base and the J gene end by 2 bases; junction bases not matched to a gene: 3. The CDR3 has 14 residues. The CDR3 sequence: CSVEARDRNYGYTF. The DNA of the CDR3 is TGCAGCGTTGAAGCGCGGGACAGGAACTATGGCTACACCTTC.

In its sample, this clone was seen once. The CDR3 DNA follows: TGTGCCAGCTCACCACCCGGGACACCGAACACTGAAGCTTTCTTT. Its translation is CASSPPGTPNTEAFF. This chain links TRBV18 with TRBJ1-1, with D perhaps TRBD1 (6 bases). Trimming took off 0 bases at V and 1 base at J, with 9 bases between the two ends. Germline V CDR1 and CDR2: KGHSH, LQKENI. This CDR3 comprises 15 residues.

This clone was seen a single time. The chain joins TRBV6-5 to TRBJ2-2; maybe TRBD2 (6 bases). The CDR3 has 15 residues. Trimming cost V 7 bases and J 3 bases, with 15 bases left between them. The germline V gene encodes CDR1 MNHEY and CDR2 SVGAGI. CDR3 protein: CASMAGRAHTGELFF. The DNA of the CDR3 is TGTGCCAGCATGGCGGGGCGGGCCCACACCGGGGAGCTGTTTTTT.

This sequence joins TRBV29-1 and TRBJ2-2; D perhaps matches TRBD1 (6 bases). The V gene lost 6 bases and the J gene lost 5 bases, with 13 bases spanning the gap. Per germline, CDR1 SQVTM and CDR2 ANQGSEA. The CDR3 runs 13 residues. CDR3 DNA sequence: TGCAGCGTCGGACAGAGGGGGACCGGGGAGCTGTTTTTT. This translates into CSVGQRGTGELFF.

The CDR3 region is CASLGTWGEQYF. CDR3 in DNA: TGTGCCAGCTTAGGAACATGGGGCGAGCAGTACTTC. V is TRBV6-6 and J is TRBJ2-7; D is ambiguous. Trimming left V 8 bases short and J 6 bases short, with 14 bases between. Germline V gives CDR1 MNHNY, CDR2 SVGAGI (reference sequence). This CDR3 has 12 residues.

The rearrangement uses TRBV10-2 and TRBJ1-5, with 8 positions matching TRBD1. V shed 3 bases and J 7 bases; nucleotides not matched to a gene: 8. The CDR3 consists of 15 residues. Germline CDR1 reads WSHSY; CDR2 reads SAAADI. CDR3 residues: CASSEYGQGAQPQHF. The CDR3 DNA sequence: TGCGCCAGCAGTGAATACGGACAGGGAGCCCAGCCCCAGCATTTT.

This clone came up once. CDR3 bases: TGTGCCAGCAGTTCACCAGGAAACCAAGAGACCCAGTACTTC. This encodes CASSSPGNQETQYF. The chain has TRBV9 and TRBJ2-5; no clear D. Germline CDR1 reads SGDLS; CDR2 reads YYNGEE. The CDR3 runs 14 residues. The germline V and J ends were trimmed by 5 bases and 0 bases, with 11 bases remaining between them.

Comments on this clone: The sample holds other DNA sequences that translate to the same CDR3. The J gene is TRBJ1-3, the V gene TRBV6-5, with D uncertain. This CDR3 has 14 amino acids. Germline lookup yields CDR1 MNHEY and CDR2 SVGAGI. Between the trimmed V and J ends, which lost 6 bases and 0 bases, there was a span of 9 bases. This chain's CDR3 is CASSRGSSGNTIYF. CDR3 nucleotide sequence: TGTGCCAGCAGCCGAGGGAGCTCTGGAAACACCATATATTTT.

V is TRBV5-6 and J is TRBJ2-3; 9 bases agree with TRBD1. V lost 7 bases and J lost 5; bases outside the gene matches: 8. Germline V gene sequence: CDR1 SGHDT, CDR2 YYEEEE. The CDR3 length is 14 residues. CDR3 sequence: CASRGQGLGDTQYF. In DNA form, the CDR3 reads TGTGCCAGCCGCGGACAGGGGTTAGGAGATACGCAGTATTTT.

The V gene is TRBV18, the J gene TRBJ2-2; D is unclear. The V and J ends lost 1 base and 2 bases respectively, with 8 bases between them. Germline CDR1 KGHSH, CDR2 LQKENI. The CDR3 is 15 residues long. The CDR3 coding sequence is TGTGCCAGCTCACCACAGGGCACTAACACCGGGGAGCTGTTTTTT. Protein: CASSPQGTNTGELFF. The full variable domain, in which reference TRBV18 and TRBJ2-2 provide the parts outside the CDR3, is NAGVMQNPRHLVRRRGQEARLRCSPMKGHSHVYWYRQLPEEGLKFMVYLQKENIIDESGMPKERFSAEFPKEGPSILRIQQVVRGDSAAYFCASSPQGTNTGELFFGEGSRLTVL.

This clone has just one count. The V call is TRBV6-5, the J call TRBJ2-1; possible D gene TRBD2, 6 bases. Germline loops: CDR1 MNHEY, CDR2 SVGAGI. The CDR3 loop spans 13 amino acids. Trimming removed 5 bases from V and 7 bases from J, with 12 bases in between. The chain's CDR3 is CASSLGGRNEQFF. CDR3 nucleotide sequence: TGTGCCAGCAGTCTAGGAGGGCGGAATGAGCAGTTCTTC.

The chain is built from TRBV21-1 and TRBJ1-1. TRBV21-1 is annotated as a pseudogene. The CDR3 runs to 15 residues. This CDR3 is CASSAKPWGGMRGFF. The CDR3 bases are TGTGCCAGCAGCGCAAAGCCATGGGGGGGAATGAGAGGTTTCTTT.

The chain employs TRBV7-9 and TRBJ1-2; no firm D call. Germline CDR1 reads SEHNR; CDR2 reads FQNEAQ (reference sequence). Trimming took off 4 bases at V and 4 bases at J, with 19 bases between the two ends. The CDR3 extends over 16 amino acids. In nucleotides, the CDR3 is TGTGCCAGCAGCTCAAGGGCGGGGATGAGTACCTATGGCTACACCTTC. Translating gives CASSSRAGMSTYGYTF. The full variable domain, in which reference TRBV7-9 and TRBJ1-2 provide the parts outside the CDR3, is DTGVSQNPRHKITKRGQNVTFRCDPISEHNRLYWYRQTLGQGPEFLTYFQNEAQLEKSRLLSDRFSAERPKGSFSTLEIQRTEQGDSAMYLCASSSRAGMSTYGYTFGSGTRLTVV.

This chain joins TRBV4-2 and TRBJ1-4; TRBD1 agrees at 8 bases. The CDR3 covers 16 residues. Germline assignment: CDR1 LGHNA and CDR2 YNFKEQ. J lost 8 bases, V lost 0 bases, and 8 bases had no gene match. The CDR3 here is CASSQERTGLVEKLFF. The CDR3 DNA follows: TGTGCCAGCAGCCAAGAGCGGACAGGGTTAGTGGAAAAACTGTTTTTT.

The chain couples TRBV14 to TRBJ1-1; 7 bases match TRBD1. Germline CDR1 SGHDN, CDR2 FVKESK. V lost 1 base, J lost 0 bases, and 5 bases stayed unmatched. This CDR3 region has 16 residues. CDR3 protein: CASSQARDRMNTEAFF. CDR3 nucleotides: TGTGCCAGCAGCCAAGCAAGGGACAGAATGAACACTGAAGCTTTCTTT. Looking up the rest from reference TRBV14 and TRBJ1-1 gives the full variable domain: EAGVTQFPSHSVIEKGQTVTLRCDPISGHDNLYWYRRVMGKEIKFLLHFVKESKQDESGMPNNRFLAERTGGTYSTLKVQPAELEDSGVYFCASSQARDRMNTEAFFGQGTRLTVV.

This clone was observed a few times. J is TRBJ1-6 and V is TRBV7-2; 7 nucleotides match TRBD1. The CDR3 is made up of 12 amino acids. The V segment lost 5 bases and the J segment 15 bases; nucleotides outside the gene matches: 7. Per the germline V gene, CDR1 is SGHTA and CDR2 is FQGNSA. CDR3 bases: TGTGCCAGCAGCGGGACAGTGCTAGGCCTCCACTTT. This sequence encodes CASSGTVLGLHF.

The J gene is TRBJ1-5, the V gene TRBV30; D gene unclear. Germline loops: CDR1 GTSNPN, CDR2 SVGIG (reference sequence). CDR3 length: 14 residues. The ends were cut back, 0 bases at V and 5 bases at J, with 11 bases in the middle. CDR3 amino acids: CAWSVGGPDQPQHF. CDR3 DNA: TGTGCCTGGAGTGTCGGAGGGCCGGATCAGCCCCAGCATTTT.

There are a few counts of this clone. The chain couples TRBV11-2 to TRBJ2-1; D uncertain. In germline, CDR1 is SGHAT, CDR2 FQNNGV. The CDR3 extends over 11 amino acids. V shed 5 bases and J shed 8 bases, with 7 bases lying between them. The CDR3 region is CASSPADEQFF. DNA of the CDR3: TGTGCCAGCAGCCCGGCAGATGAGCAGTTCTTC.

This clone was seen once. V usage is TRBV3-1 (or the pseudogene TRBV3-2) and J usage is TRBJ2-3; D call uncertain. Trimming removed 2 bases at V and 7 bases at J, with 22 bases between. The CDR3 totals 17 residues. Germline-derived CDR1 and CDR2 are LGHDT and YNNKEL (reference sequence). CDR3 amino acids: CASSQLPRATLANTQYF. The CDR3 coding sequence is TGTGCCAGCAGCCAACTACCCCGGGCTACGCTTGCGAATACGCAGTATTTT.

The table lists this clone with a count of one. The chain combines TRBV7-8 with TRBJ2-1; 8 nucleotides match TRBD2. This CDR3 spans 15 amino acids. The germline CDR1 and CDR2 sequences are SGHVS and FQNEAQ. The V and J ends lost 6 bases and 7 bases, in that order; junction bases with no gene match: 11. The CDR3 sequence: CASSRTGLGSNEQFF. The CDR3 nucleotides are TGTGCCAGCAGTCGAACGGGACTAGGGTCAAATGAGCAGTTCTTC. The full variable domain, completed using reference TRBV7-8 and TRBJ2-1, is GAGVSQSPRYKVAKRGQDVALRCDPISGHVSLFWYQQALGQGPEFLTYFQNEAQLDKSGLPSDRFFAERPEGSVSTLKIQRTQQEDSAVYLCASSRTGLGSNEQFFGPGTRLTVL.

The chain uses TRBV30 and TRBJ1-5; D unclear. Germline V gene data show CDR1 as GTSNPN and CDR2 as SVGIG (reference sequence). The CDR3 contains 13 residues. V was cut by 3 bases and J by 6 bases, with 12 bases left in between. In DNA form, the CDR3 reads TGTGCCTGGAGCCCTACTGGGCTTCAGCCCCAGCATTTT. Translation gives CAWSPTGLQPQHF.

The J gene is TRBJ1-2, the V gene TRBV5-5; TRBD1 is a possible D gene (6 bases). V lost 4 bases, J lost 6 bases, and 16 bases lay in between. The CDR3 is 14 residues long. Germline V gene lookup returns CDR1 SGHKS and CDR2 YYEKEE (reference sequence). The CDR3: CASSPQGLADGYTF. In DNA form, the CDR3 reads TGTGCCAGCAGCCCTCAGGGGCTTGCTGATGGCTACACCTTC.